This TCR beta chain stems from a study of T cells expressing NK-cell markers. Study summary: CD3+CD56+NKG2C+, CD3+CD56+NKG2C- and CD3+CD56-NKG2C+ T cells, once sorted, supplied the TCR beta repertoires.

Findings of the study overall: Roughly six donors had dominant NKG2C+ clonotypes that comprised roughly 1.0-8% of their CD8+ T cells.

TCRdb reprocessed the 5' RACE reads, keeping one entry per CDR3 protein, no DNA. This sample's table reports about 390,000 distinct CDR3 sequences. Worth noting for this clonotype: Its antigen is unidentified.

This receptor was taken from a woman between 45 and 60 years old in good health. The sample taken for sequencing was blood T cells: a sorted CD56 or NKG2C T cell subset, CD4+ or CD8+ T cells, or bulk PBMC T cells (not recorded which).

The CDR3 protein is CASRSGEYNEQFF. This chain uses TRBV5-1 with TRBJ2-1; TCRdb gives TRBD1 as the D gene, but with no DNA this cannot be confirmed. The germline V gene has CDR1 SGHRS and CDR2 YFSETQ. The CDR3 totals 13 residues.